These 20 T cell receptor beta chains came from one sample sequenced in a study of T cell responses to AZD1222 COVID-19 vaccine. The table came from immunoSEQ multiplex PCR; TCRdb's copy has only in-frame clones and leaves some out. Among about 99,000 clones listed, 70% to 90% were seen once. Source: peripheral blood, taken on day 0 of AZD1222 vaccination. Every receptor here comes from an adult in good health.

The V and J genes are TRBV11-3 and TRBJ2-2, with unresolved D. The CDR3 consists of 17 residues. Trimming left V 0 bases short and J 5 bases short, with 16 bases between. CDR1 and CDR2 (germline): SGHNT, YENEEA. The CDR3 DNA reads as TGTGCCAGCAGCTTAGATCCCCTAAATGGCGGTACCGGGGAGCTGTTTTTT. Its protein product is CASSLDPLNGGTGELFF.

V gene TRBV7-6 combines with J gene TRBJ1-4, with D perhaps matching TRBD1 (6 bases). The CDR3 is 15 residues long. The V and J ends lost 6 bases and 1 base respectively, with 12 bases between them. The germline V gene encodes CDR1 SGHVS and CDR2 FNYEAQ. CDR3 bases: TGTGCCAGCAGTCTTCACAGGGTAACTAATGAAAAACTGTTTTTT. Amino acid sequence: CASSLHRVTNEKLFF.

The chain recombines TRBV3-1 (or the pseudogene TRBV3-2) with TRBJ1-2; D remains unclear. There are 12 residues in the CDR3. Germline V gene lookup returns CDR1 LGHDT and CDR2 YNNKEL (reference sequence). V shed 1 base and J shed 7 bases, with 7 bases lying between them. CDR3 sequence reads: CASSQGVTGYTF. The CDR3 DNA is TGTGCCAGCAGCCAAGGAGTAACTGGCTACACCTTC.

The genes are TRBV5-1 and TRBJ2-3; D may match TRBD1 or TRBD2 (5 bases each). This CDR3 is 18 amino acids long. V lost 0 bases and J 2 bases, leaving 19 bases between the germline ends. The germline V gene encodes CDR1 SGHRS and CDR2 YFSETQ. In DNA, the CDR3 is TGCGCCAGCAGCTTGGGGACTTTAGCGCTGGGGCCCACAGATACGCAGTATTTT. As protein: CASSLGTLALGPTDTQYF.

V usage is TRBV4-2 and J usage is TRBJ2-7; 8 nucleotides line up with TRBD2. This CDR3 spans 15 amino acids. After removal of 0 bases from V and 3 bases from J, the junction contained 4 bases not matched to a gene. The germline V gene has CDR1 LGHNA and CDR2 YNFKEQ. CDR3 coding DNA: TGTGCCAGCAGCCAAGATATCGGGGGGGACTACGAGCAGTACTTC. The encoded protein is CASSQDIGGDYEQYF.

This clone was detected only once. The chain employs TRBV10-3 and TRBJ1-5; 8 bases align to TRBD1. Germline assignment: CDR1 ENHRY and CDR2 SYGVKD. Germline trimming cut 3 bases from V and 1 base from J; bases unmatched to any gene: 2. The CDR3 sequence is 15 residues long. CDR3 DNA: TGTGCCATCAGTGAAACAGGGGGGAGCAATCAGCCCCAGCATTTT. Translation gives CAISETGGSNQPQHF.

The chain joins TRBV2 to TRBJ2-1; 14 nucleotides align to TRBD2. V lost 6 bases and J lost 5; bases outside the gene matches: 6. Germline V lookup: CDR1 SNHLY, CDR2 FYNNEI. The CDR3 runs 16 residues. CDR3: CASSPRLAGGNNEQFF. In DNA, the CDR3 is TGTGCCAGCAGCCCCCGACTAGCGGGAGGGAACAATGAGCAGTTCTTC. The entire variable domain, with the rest obtained from reference TRBV2 and TRBJ2-1, is as follows: EPEVTQTPSHQVTQMGQEVILRCVPISNHLYFYWYRQILGQKVEFLVSFYNNEISEKSEIFDDQFSVERPDGSNFTLKIRSTKLEDSAMYFCASSPRLAGGNNEQFFGPGTRLTVL.

J is TRBJ1-6 and V is TRBV10-3, with D possibly being TRBD1 (6 bases). There are 15 residues in the CDR3. V dropped 0 bases and J dropped 6 bases, with 9 bases sitting between them. Germline values: CDR1 ENHRY, CDR2 SYGVKD. The CDR3 DNA reads as TGTGCCATCAGTGAGTCGGGGGCTGTTAATTCACCCCTCCACTTT. Translated: CAISESGAVNSPLHF.

Of note for this clone: The junction and the germline gene differ at one end; a read error may be behind it. CDR3 sequence reads: CASSSLLGTGTTFF. For the CDR3, the DNA is TGCGCCAGCAGCTCATTACTGGGGACAGGGACTACCTTCTTC. This chain joins TRBV4-3 and TRBJ1-2, with 9 nucleotides matching TRBD1. This CDR3 region has 14 residues. CDR1 and CDR2 from the germline V gene are LGHNA and YSLEER.

The chain joins TRBV4-2 to TRBJ2-2; D not certain. In germline, CDR1 is LGHNA, CDR2 YNFKEQ. This CDR3 comprises 14 residues. The ends were cut back, 6 bases at V and 2 bases at J, with 10 bases in the middle. The CDR3 is CASSGWPNTGELFF. The CDR3 bases are TGTGCCAGCAGTGGATGGCCCAACACCGGGGAGCTGTTTTTT.

The rearrangement joins TRBV4-2 to TRBJ1-6; the D is unclear. V was clipped by 0 bases and J by 6 bases, with 9 bases between them. Germline CDR1 and CDR2: LGHNA and YNFKEQ. The CDR3 is 15 residues long. The CDR3 loop is CASSQELAVNSPLHF. The DNA of the CDR3 is TGTGCCAGCAGCCAAGAACTGGCAGTTAATTCACCCCTCCACTTT.

The rearrangement uses TRBV27 and TRBJ2-1; D is perhaps TRBD1 or TRBD2 (6 bases each). V was pared by 5 bases and J by 10 bases, with 12 bases between. Germline CDR1 is MNHEY and CDR2 is SMNVEV (reference sequence). CDR3 length: 12 residues. The CDR3 protein is CASSPWGAEQFF. The CDR3 DNA sequence: TGTGCCAGCAGTCCATGGGGGGCAGAGCAGTTCTTC.

The chain uses TRBV7-2 and TRBJ1-1, with D hard to call. The CDR3 is 13 residues long. The V gene's germline CDR1 is SGHTA and CDR2 FQGNSA. V was shortened by 1 base and J by 6 bases, with 9 bases between the two germline ends. Here the CDR3 reads CASSLVTAAEAFF. In DNA form, the CDR3 reads TGTGCCAGCAGCTTAGTTACGGCAGCTGAAGCTTTCTTT.

The chain recombines TRBV12-3 or TRBV12-4 with TRBJ1-2; D unresolved. This CDR3 spans 12 amino acids. V gave up 5 bases and J gave up 8 bases, with 12 bases separating them. CDR3 amino acids: CASSPQVGGYTF. The CDR3 coding sequence is TGTGCCAGCAGTCCCCAGGTAGGGGGCTACACCTTC.

V and J are TRBV13 and TRBJ2-3, with D maybe TRBD1 (6 bases). The V end lost 4 bases, the J end lost 8 bases, and 13 bases lay between the germline ends. The CDR3 contains 13 residues. Germline V CDR1 and CDR2: PRHDT, FYEKMQ (reference sequence). This chain's CDR3 is CASSSETQGTQYF. As DNA, the CDR3 is TGTGCCAGCAGCTCCGAAACACAGGGTACGCAGTATTTT.

This chain uses TRBV5-4 with TRBJ1-2, with a possible D match to TRBD1 (6 bases). CDR1 and CDR2 from the germline V gene are SGHNT and YYREEE (reference sequence). V shed 1 base and J shed 4 bases, with 8 bases lying between them. The CDR3 extends over 13 amino acids. The CDR3 protein is CASSLKGGYGYTF. The CDR3 region has the DNA TGTGCCAGCAGCTTGAAGGGGGGCTATGGCTACACCTTC.

The rearrangement joins TRBV6-5 to TRBJ1-1; no definite D call. The CDR3 extends over 14 amino acids. Trimming took off 3 bases at V and 6 bases at J, with 14 bases between the two ends. CDR1 and CDR2 from the germline V gene are MNHEY and SVGAGI. The CDR3 DNA sequence: TGTGCCAGCAGTTATCGCCCGGGAATGGCTGAAGCTTTCTTT. Protein: CASSYRPGMAEAFF.

This chain joins TRBV6-4 and TRBJ1-6; 7 bases match TRBD1. The trim removed 0 bases at V and 7 bases at J, leaving 3 bases unmatched. The CDR3 length is 15 residues. CDR1 is MRHNA, CDR2 SNTAGT, per germline. The CDR3 here is CASSDSAGGNSPLHF. The CDR3 DNA sequence: TGTGCCAGCAGTGACTCGGCAGGGGGGAATTCACCCCTCCACTTT.

The chain couples TRBV21-1 to TRBJ1-3; whether TRBD1, the table's D call, matches the DNA was not checked. TRBV21-1 is listed as a pseudogene. The CDR3 contains 15 residues. CDR3 in DNA: TGTGCCAGCATTACAGGGGGAGGGGCAGGAAACACCATATATTTT. It yields the protein CASITGGGAGNTIYF.

The chain recombines TRBV19 with TRBJ2-2, with 8 bases that match TRBD2. Trimming at V came to 9 bases and at J to 5 bases, leaving 14 bases not matched to a gene. The CDR3 runs 16 residues. Per the germline V gene, CDR1 is LNHDA and CDR2 is SQIVND (reference sequence). This chain's CDR3 is CASSGERGPGTGELFF. The CDR3 DNA follows: TGTGCCAGCTCTGGGGAGCGGGGGCCGGGAACCGGGGAGCTGTTTTTT. The complete variable domain, with remaining parts taken from reference TRBV19 and TRBJ2-2, reads DGGITQSPKYLFRKEGQNVTLSCEQNLNHDAMYWYRQDPGQGLRLIYYSQIVNDFQKGDIAEGYSVSREKKESFPLTVTSAQKNPTAFYLCASSGERGPGTGELFFGEGSRLTVL.